Shown below are 32 T cell receptor beta chains from a single sample sequenced in a study of T cell changes during pregnancy in multiple sclerosis. The table came from immunoSEQ multiplex PCR; TCRdb's copy has only in-frame clones and leaves some out. This sample has about 76,000 clones, with around nine tenths found just once. The sequenced sample was peripheral blood, obtained in the first trimester of pregnancy. The receptors derive from a female donor in good health, enrolled as a control in a pregnancy study.

The chain has TRBV29-1 and TRBJ2-3, with D possibly TRBD2 on 6 matching bases. CDR1 is SQVTM, CDR2 ANQGSEA, per germline. This CDR3 is 12 amino acids long. Trimming shortened V by 5 bases and J by 1 base, and 7 bases separated the two germline ends. The CDR3 protein is CSVWGGTDTQYF. DNA for the CDR3: TGCAGCGTTTGGGGGGGCACAGATACGCAGTATTTT.

This sequence joins TRBV14 and TRBJ2-5; 10 bases map to TRBD2. The CDR3 covers 14 residues. Trimming removed 4 bases from V and 4 bases from J; junction bases left unmatched: 3. Germline V CDR1 and CDR2: SGHDN, FVKESK. This CDR3 reads CASSLLAGRETQYF. The CDR3 coding sequence is TGTGCCAGCAGCCTACTAGCGGGACGAGAGACCCAGTACTTC. The variable domain in full, completed from reference TRBV14 and TRBJ2-5, reads EAGVTQFPSHSVIEKGQTVTLRCDPISGHDNLYWYRRVMGKEIKFLLHFVKESKQDESGMPNNRFLAERTGGTYSTLKVQPAELEDSGVYFCASSLLAGRETQYFGPGTRLLVL.

The chain joins TRBV6-6 to TRBJ2-7; 7 bases line up with TRBD1. J was trimmed by 0 bases and V by 10 bases; bases with no gene match: 6. Germline V gives CDR1 MNHNY, CDR2 SVGAGI (reference sequence). The CDR3 contains 13 residues. The CDR3: CATRDSNSYEQYF. The CDR3 region has the DNA TGTGCCACCAGGGACAGTAACTCCTACGAGCAGTACTTC.

The chain couples TRBV28 to TRBJ2-1; D perhaps matches TRBD1 (5 bases). This CDR3 is 15 amino acids long. From germline, CDR1 is MDHEN and CDR2 SYDVKM. Trimming took off 7 bases at V and 3 bases at J, with 16 bases between the two ends. CDR3: CASTLYRGNYNEQFF. For the CDR3, the DNA is TGTGCCAGCACCCTGTATAGGGGTAACTACAATGAGCAGTTCTTC.

This clone was found once. The chain uses TRBV11-3 and TRBJ2-7; TRBD1 matches at 10 bases. The CDR3 consists of 20 residues. J was trimmed by 2 bases and V by 3 bases; bases with no gene match: 19. The V gene's germline CDR1 is SGHNT and CDR2 YENEEA. The CDR3 loop reads CASSFYVRTLTGGRTYEQYF. The CDR3 DNA is TGTGCCAGCAGCTTTTATGTCCGTACACTGACAGGGGGCAGAACCTACGAGCAGTACTTC.

This clone showed up just once. The chain has TRBV10-3 and TRBJ2-7, with D possibly matching TRBD2 (5 bases). CDR3 length: 13 residues. Trimming took 2 bases from V and 4 from J, leaving 9 bases between them. Germline V gene sequence: CDR1 ENHRY, CDR2 SYGVKD. This chain's CDR3 is CAISEGRLYEQYF. The DNA for the CDR3 is TGTGCCATCAGTGAGGGACGACTATACGAGCAGTACTTC.

The chain carries TRBV4-1 and TRBJ2-5; D perhaps matches TRBD2 (5 bases). TRBJ2-7 explains the end of the DNA better; the J call may be wrong. The CDR3 is 16 residues long. Germline V gene data show CDR1 as MGHRA and CDR2 as YSYEKL. The CDR3 region has the DNA TGCGCCAGCAGCCAACGAGCGGACTCGAGCTCCTACGAGCAGTACTTC. Amino acids: CASSQRADSSSYEQYF.

The rearrangement joins TRBV18 to TRBJ2-3, with 8 bases fitting TRBD2. The trim removed 8 bases at V and 4 bases at J, leaving 5 bases unmatched. Germline CDR1 reads KGHSH; CDR2 reads LQKENI. CDR3 length: 13 residues. The CDR3 spells CASVKREPDTQYF. The CDR3 DNA reads as TGTGCCAGCGTAAAGCGGGAGCCAGATACGCAGTATTTT.

The rearrangement links TRBV2 to TRBJ1-5; a weak D match, TRBD1 (6 bases). The CDR3 runs to 14 residues. Trimming removed 4 bases at V and 3 bases at J, with 10 bases between. Germline CDR1 and CDR2: SNHLY and FYNNEI. The CDR3 protein is CASSAGTINQPQHF. For the CDR3, the DNA is TGTGCCAGCAGTGCGGGGACAATCAATCAGCCCCAGCATTTT.

The chain is built from TRBV5-4 and TRBJ2-1, with TRBD2 matching 9 bases. The ends lost 9 bases at V and 5 bases at J; junction bases unmatched: 9. From germline, CDR1 is SGHNT and CDR2 YYREEE (reference sequence). The length of the CDR3 is 14 residues. The CDR3 region has the DNA TGTGCCACCCAGACTAGCGGTATCAACAATGAGCAGTTCTTC. It specifies CATQTSGINNEQFF.

V usage is TRBV25-1 and J usage is TRBJ2-1; 8 positions agree with TRBD2. Germline loops: CDR1 MGHDK, CDR2 SYGVNS. The J segment lost 5 bases and the V segment lost 1 base, leaving 7 bases of the junction unmatched. This CDR3 spans 16 amino acids. The CDR3 DNA reads TGTGCCAGCAGTGAATCAGCGGGAGTCGCCCACAATGAGCAGTTCTTC. This gives the protein CASSESAGVAHNEQFF.

The chain combines TRBV18 with TRBJ1-5; D is ambiguous. This CDR3 is built from 16 residues. The germline V gene has CDR1 KGHSH and CDR2 LQKENI. V lost 4 bases and J 2 bases, leaving 15 bases between the germline ends. Here the CDR3 reads CASSQQSLGGNQPQHF. The CDR3 DNA is TGTGCCAGCTCACAACAATCCTTGGGCGGCAATCAGCCCCAGCATTTT. The whole variable domain, remainder taken from reference TRBV18 and TRBJ1-5, is NAGVMQNPRHLVRRRGQEARLRCSPMKGHSHVYWYRQLPEEGLKFMVYLQKENIIDESGMPKERFSAEFPKEGPSILRIQQVVRGDSAAYFCASSQQSLGGNQPQHFGDGTRLSIL.

This clone was observed a few times. The chain recombines TRBV7-9 with TRBJ2-5; 8 bases fit TRBD2. The CDR3 extends over 14 amino acids. Unmatched junction bases numbered 5, after V lost 3 bases and J lost 5 bases. From germline, CDR1 is SEHNR and CDR2 FQNEAQ (reference sequence). The CDR3 coding sequence is TGTGCCAGCAGCTTTAAGCGGGAGCGCGAGACCCAGTACTTC. Translating gives CASSFKRERETQYF.

This chain connects TRBV5-1 to TRBJ2-7; D call uncertain. The CDR3 is 12 residues long. Germline V gene sequence: CDR1 SGHRS, CDR2 YFSETQ. Trimming pared 4 bases from V and 4 bases from J, leaving 9 bases between. The CDR3 DNA sequence: TGCGCCAGCAGCCCCGGTGCATACGAGCAGTACTTC. Protein sequence: CASSPGAYEQYF.

This chain joins TRBV28 and TRBJ2-2; TRBD2 is a possible D gene (6 bases). With 6 bases removed from V and 1 base from J, the gap between germline ends came to 27 bases. This CDR3 region has 20 residues. Germline CDR1 and CDR2: MDHEN and SYDVKM. In nucleotides, the CDR3 is TGTGCCAGCAGACCCCCGGGGACCCACGACTGGCGGGAGAACACCGGGGAGCTGTTTTTT. Translated, it gives CASRPPGTHDWRENTGELFF.

The rearrangement uses TRBV5-4 and TRBJ2-5; D might be TRBD2 (5 bases). The V gene lost 0 bases and the J gene lost 3 bases, with 15 bases spanning the gap. The CDR3 length is 16 residues. The germline gives CDR1 SGHNT, CDR2 YYREEE (reference sequence). CDR3 sequence (DNA): TGTGCCAGCAGCTTGGATGGTCCAGGAGGAGAAGAGACCCAGTACTTC. It is translated as CASSLDGPGGEETQYF.

This rearrangement joins TRBV28 to TRBJ2-2; 9 nucleotides align to TRBD2. The CDR3 runs to 16 residues. Trimming at V came to 0 bases and at J to 1 base, leaving 0 bases not matched to a gene. Germline V gene data show CDR1 as MDHEN and CDR2 as SYDVKM. CDR3 nucleotide sequence: TGTGCCAGCAGTTTATGGACTAGCGGGAACACCGGGGAGCTGTTTTTT. This sequence encodes CASSLWTSGNTGELFF.

The V gene is TRBV4-1, the J gene TRBJ1-1; the match to TRBD1 covers 8 bases. The CDR3 spans 16 residues. The V gene's germline CDR1 is MGHRA and CDR2 YSYEKL. V lost 0 bases to trimming and J lost 0 bases; unmatched junction nucleotides: 3. In nucleotides, the CDR3 is TGCGCCAGCAGCCAAGATCGGACAGGGTTGAACACTGAAGCTTTCTTT. Translation gives CASSQDRTGLNTEAFF.

This chain connects TRBV28 to TRBJ1-1, with 7 bases matching TRBD1. The CDR3 consists of 14 residues. V trimming: 3 bases; J trimming: 7 bases; junction bases outside the gene matches: 8. CDR1 MDHEN and CDR2 SYDVKM come from the germline V gene. The CDR3 reads CASSLYGDRHEAFF. For the CDR3, the DNA is TGTGCCAGCAGTTTGTATGGGGACAGACATGAAGCTTTCTTT.

V and J are TRBV9 and TRBJ2-7, with TRBD2 matching 12 bases. The CDR3 spans 16 residues. Germline CDR1 is SGDLS and CDR2 is YYNGEE. Trimming took 0 bases from V and 4 from J; bases not matched to a gene: 5. CDR3 in DNA: TGTGCCAGCAGCGTAGAACCTACTAGCGGGAGGTACGAGCAGTACTTC. It specifies CASSVEPTSGRYEQYF.

This chain connects TRBV28 to TRBJ1-4; 9 nucleotides agree with TRBD1. J lost 0 bases, V lost 5 bases, and 7 bases had no gene match. Germline V CDR1 and CDR2: MDHEN, SYDVKM. The CDR3 is 17 amino acids. CDR3 residues: CASSLLGQGSTNEKLFF. As DNA, the CDR3 is TGTGCCAGCAGTCTATTGGGACAGGGATCAACTAATGAAAAACTGTTTTTT.

This chain joins TRBV5-4 and TRBJ2-7; 9 positions match TRBD1. J gave up 6 bases and V 0 bases, and 1 base lay outside the gene matches. CDR3 length: 13 residues. The germline V gene encodes CDR1 SGHNT and CDR2 YYREEE (reference sequence). The CDR3 region is CASSLGDRAEQYF. The CDR3 bases are TGTGCCAGCAGCTTGGGGGACAGGGCCGAGCAGTACTTC.

Only one count was recorded for this clone. J is TRBJ2-5 and V is TRBV2; 11 nucleotides match TRBD2. The CDR3 has 15 amino acids. V was pared by 4 bases and J by 1 base, with 2 bases of the junction left unmatched. Looked up from germline, CDR1 is SNHLY and CDR2 is FYNNEI. CDR3 DNA: TGTGCCAGCAGTGTGGGACTAGCGGCCCAAGAGACCCAGTACTTC. Translation: CASSVGLAAQETQYF.

The chain joins TRBV7-9 to TRBJ2-5; 9 bases map to TRBD1. CDR3 length: 18 residues. The V gene end was trimmed by 2 bases and the J gene end by 0 bases; junction bases not matched to a gene: 10. Germline V gene sequence: CDR1 SEHNR, CDR2 FQNEAQ (reference sequence). CDR3 sequence reads: CASSLLIGTGWDQETQYF. In DNA, the CDR3 is TGTGCCAGCAGCTTATTAATTGGGACAGGGTGGGACCAAGAGACCCAGTACTTC.

The J gene is TRBJ2-1, the V gene TRBV29-1; 7 bases fit TRBD2. Germline V gene lookup returns CDR1 SQVTM and CDR2 ANQGSEA. The CDR3 consists of 14 residues. V shed 3 bases and J 4 bases; nucleotides not matched to a gene: 6. The CDR3 reads CSVDSSGVYNEQFF. As DNA, the CDR3 is TGCAGCGTTGACTCTAGCGGCGTTTACAATGAGCAGTTCTTC.

The chain combines TRBV15 with TRBJ2-1; D is undetermined. The V gene's germline CDR1 is LNHNV and CDR2 YYDKDF (reference sequence). Trimming removed 1 base from V and 4 bases from J, with 5 bases in between. The CDR3 runs to 13 residues. CDR3: CATSRGSYNEQFF. Written as DNA, the CDR3 is TGTGCCACCAGCAGAGGGAGTTACAATGAGCAGTTCTTC.

J is TRBJ1-1 and V is TRBV29-1; D is unclear. CDR3 length: 11 amino acids. V lost 7 bases to trimming and J lost 1 base, with 7 bases between them. Per the germline V gene, CDR1 is SQVTM and CDR2 is ANQGSEA. The CDR3 reads CSAQENTEAFF. The CDR3 nucleotides read TGCAGCGCCCAGGAGAACACTGAAGCTTTCTTT.

This clone is a singleton in its sample. This rearrangement joins TRBV5-5 to TRBJ2-2; 12 bases line up with TRBD2. CDR1 and CDR2 (germline): SGHKS, YYEKEE (reference sequence). V lost 5 bases and J lost 4; bases outside the gene matches: 6. The CDR3 has 16 residues. The CDR3 sequence is CASRRLAGDPTGELFF. The DNA of the CDR3 is TGTGCCAGCAGGCGACTAGCGGGAGACCCCACCGGGGAGCTGTTTTTT.

This chain connects TRBV27 to TRBJ1-5, with D tentatively TRBD1 (6 bases). The CDR3 extends over 13 amino acids. In germline, CDR1 is MNHEY, CDR2 SMNVEV (reference sequence). With 5 bases removed from V and 9 bases from J, the gap between germline ends came to 14 bases. The CDR3 nucleotides read TGTGCCAGCAGTCAGCAGGGGCCGAGGCCCCAGCATTTT. It translates to CASSQQGPRPQHF.

The table lists this clone with a count of one. The chain couples TRBV10-3 to TRBJ1-1, with TRBD1 matching 11 bases. Germline values: CDR1 ENHRY, CDR2 SYGVKD. The CDR3 contains 15 residues. The trim removed 6 bases at V and 2 bases at J, leaving 5 bases unmatched. The CDR3 reads CAIRDWTGGNTEAFF. The CDR3 DNA reads TGTGCCATCAGGGACTGGACAGGGGGCAACACTGAAGCTTTCTTT.

This chain uses TRBV5-4 with TRBJ2-3, with a possible D match to TRBD2 (5 bases). Germline V gene sequence: CDR1 SGHNT, CDR2 YYREEE (reference sequence). V was shortened by 7 bases and J by 6 bases, with 9 bases between the two germline ends. The CDR3 covers 11 residues. CDR3 nucleotides: TGTGCCAGCCGAGAGCGGGATACGCAGTATTTT. Translated: CASRERDTQYF.

This clone appeared a single time. The J gene is TRBJ2-2, the V gene TRBV6-4; D not resolved. With 4 bases removed from V and 4 bases from J, the gap between germline ends came to 7 bases. Germline-derived CDR1 and CDR2 are MRHNA and SNTAGT. The CDR3 contains 13 residues. CDR3 sequence reads: CASSARSTGELFF. CDR3 DNA: TGTGCCAGCAGTGCTAGATCCACCGGGGAGCTGTTTTTT.